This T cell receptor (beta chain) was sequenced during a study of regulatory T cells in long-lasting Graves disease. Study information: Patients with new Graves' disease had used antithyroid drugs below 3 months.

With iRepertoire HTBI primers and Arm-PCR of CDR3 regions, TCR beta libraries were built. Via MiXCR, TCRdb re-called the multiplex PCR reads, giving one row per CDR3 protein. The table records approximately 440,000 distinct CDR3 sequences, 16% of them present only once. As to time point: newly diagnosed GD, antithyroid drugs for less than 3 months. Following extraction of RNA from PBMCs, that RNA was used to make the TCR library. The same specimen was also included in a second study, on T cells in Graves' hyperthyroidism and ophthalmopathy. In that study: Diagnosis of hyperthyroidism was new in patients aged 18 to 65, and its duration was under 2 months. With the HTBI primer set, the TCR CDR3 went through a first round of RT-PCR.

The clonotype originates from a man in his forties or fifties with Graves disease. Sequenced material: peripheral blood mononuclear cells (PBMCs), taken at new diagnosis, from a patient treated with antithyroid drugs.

DNA for the CDR3: TGCGCCAGCAGCCAAGGCAACGGGCGCGAGCAGTACTTC. Translation: CASSQGNGREQYF. V is TRBV4-1 and J is TRBJ2-7; D gene unclear. Trimming stripped 1 base from V and 6 bases from J, with 10 bases between. This CDR3 is built from 13 residues. The germline CDR1 and CDR2 sequences are MGHRA and YSYEKL.